This TCR beta chain was retrieved from a study of T-cell reconstitution after alpha-beta-depleted transplantation in children. This clonotype has only one observation. Preparation of the TCRbeta library involved a method that used unique molecular identifiers. From the PCR reads, TCRdb called clonotypes with MiXCR, one entry per CDR3 protein. The table lists approximately 400,000 distinct CDR3 sequences, 9.5% to 13% of them singletons. Germline V gives CDR1 MNHNS, CDR2 SASEGT. The CDR3 consists of 16 residues. J was trimmed by 3 bases and V by 1 base; bases with no gene match: 5. The chain links TRBV6-1 to TRBJ2-1; 8 bases match TRBD2. This clonotype was obtained from a human donor who donated a stem cell graft to a child with acute myeloid leukemia. Specimen: PBMCs from the stem cell graft donor, collected from the stem cell graft. The CDR3 spells CASSEGAGGIYNEQFF. CDR3 DNA: TGTGCCAGCAGTGAAGGTGCGGGGGGCATCTACAATGAGCAGTTCTTC.